Below, 11 T cell receptor beta chains from the same sample are listed, as sequenced in a study of cytotoxic CD8 clonotypes in ibrutinib-treated CLL. Clones were sequenced by immunoSEQ multiplex PCR, and TCRdb holds only the in-frame ones, with some missing. This table has approximately 190,000 clones, nearly 80% appearing once. Sequenced here: PBMCs, sampled after 12 months of ibrutinib treatment. These receptors all come from a human donor with chronic lymphocytic leukemia.

This clone has only a few counts. This chain uses TRBV7-3 with TRBJ2-3; D is undetermined. CDR1 and CDR2 (germline): SGHTA, FQGTGA. The V gene lost 1 base and the J gene lost 6 bases, with 14 bases spanning the gap. This CDR3 has 15 amino acids. CDR3 DNA: TGTGCCAGCAGCTTAAGTCCAGAGTCTGTTGATACGCAGTATTTT. This gives the protein CASSLSPESVDTQYF.

The J gene is TRBJ1-5, the V gene TRBV2; TRBD1 is a possible D gene (6 bases). Between the trimmed V and J ends, which lost 1 base and 10 bases, there was a span of 14 bases. The length of the CDR3 is 14 residues. Per the germline V gene, CDR1 is SNHLY and CDR2 is FYNNEI. The CDR3 DNA sequence: TGTGCCAGCAGTGAAGAGTCGACGGGACACCCCCAGCATTTT. Residues: CASSEESTGHPQHF. The full variable domain, completed using reference TRBV2 and TRBJ1-5, is EPEVTQTPSHQVTQMGQEVILRCVPISNHLYFYWYRQILGQKVEFLVSFYNNEISEKSEIFDDQFSVERPDGSNFTLKIRSTKLEDSAMYFCASSEESTGHPQHFGDGTRLSIL.

V gene TRBV12-5 combines with J gene TRBJ1-1; tentative D call: TRBD1 (6 bases). CDR3 length equals 13 residues. With 3 bases removed from V and 5 bases from J, the gap between germline ends came to 10 bases. Looked up from germline, CDR1 is LGHNT and CDR2 is FRNRAP. CDR3 bases: TGTGCTAGTGGTTTCATCCAGGGGACTGAAGCTTTCTTT. Protein product: CASGFIQGTEAFF.

This clone appeared a single time. The V gene is TRBV28, the J gene TRBJ1-5; D call uncertain. The V gene lost 4 bases and the J gene lost 0 bases, with 10 bases spanning the gap. Germline values: CDR1 MDHEN, CDR2 SYDVKM. The CDR3 is made up of 15 amino acids. In DNA form, the CDR3 reads TGTGCCAGCAGTTACGCAGATTATAGCAATCAGCCCCAGCATTTT. As protein: CASSYADYSNQPQHF. The full variable domain, rest sourced from reference TRBV28 and TRBJ1-5, is DVKVTQSSRYLVKRTGEKVFLECVQDMDHENMFWYRQDPGLGLRLIYFSYDVKMKEKGDIPEGYSVSREKKERFSLILESASTNQTSMYLCASSYADYSNQPQHFGDGTRLSIL.

This clone was found once. V and J are TRBV5-1 and TRBJ2-3; 7 bases map to TRBD1. Germline lookup yields CDR1 SGHRS and CDR2 YFSETQ. This CDR3 has 14 amino acids. J gave up 4 bases and V 4 bases, and 6 bases lay outside the gene matches. The CDR3: CASSPGTAPDTQYF. The CDR3 bases are TGCGCCAGCAGCCCCGGGACAGCGCCAGATACGCAGTATTTT.

The CDR3 loop reads CASSLPPLSGNTIYF. In DNA, the CDR3 is TGTGCCAGCAGCTTACCACCGCTTTCTGGAAACACCATATATTTT. The J gene is TRBJ1-3, the V gene TRBV7-9; D not resolved. The CDR3 has 15 amino acids. Germline values: CDR1 SEHNR, CDR2 FQNEAQ (reference sequence). Trimming cost V 2 bases and J 1 base, with 9 bases left between them.

V and J are TRBV27 and TRBJ1-6; TRBD1 might be the D (6 bases). This CDR3 is 15 amino acids long. Trimming stripped 6 bases from V and 5 bases from J, with 14 bases between. Germline CDR1 reads MNHEY; CDR2 reads SMNVEV (reference sequence). CDR3 residues: CASRVFWTDNSPLHF. CDR3 DNA: TGTGCCAGCAGGGTCTTCTGGACAGATAATTCACCCCTCCACTTT.

This clone was observed a single time. The CDR3 bases are TGCGCCAGCAGCCCGGGCCAGGGTATGGAGACCCAGTACTTC. It encodes CASSPGQGMETQYF. J is TRBJ2-5 and V is TRBV5-1; a weak D match, TRBD1 (5 bases). Germline V CDR1 and CDR2: SGHRS, YFSETQ. V was shortened by 4 bases and J by 5 bases, with 15 bases between the two germline ends. This CDR3 region has 14 residues.

This clone appeared many times. In the same sample, other DNA sequences code for this CDR3. V and J are TRBV7-8 and TRBJ2-7, with D unresolved. Trimming removed 1 base from V and 0 bases from J, with 4 bases in between. CDR1 and CDR2 (germline): SGHVS, FQNEAQ. The CDR3 runs 13 residues. Here the CDR3 reads CASSLGFSYEQYF. CDR3 in DNA: TGTGCCAGCAGCTTAGGTTTCTCCTACGAGCAGTACTTC.

The chain couples TRBV6-5 to TRBJ2-1; 8 nucleotides match TRBD2. CDR3 length equals 15 residues. J was trimmed by 4 bases and V by 6 bases; bases with no gene match: 8. The germline gives CDR1 MNHEY, CDR2 SVGAGI. This CDR3 reads CASSLIAGPYNEQFF. The CDR3 DNA reads TGTGCCAGCAGCCTGATAGCGGGGCCATACAATGAGCAGTTCTTC.

V gene TRBV7-8 combines with J gene TRBJ1-6; D gene unclear. CDR1 SGHVS and CDR2 FQNEAQ come from the germline V gene. Trimming stripped 5 bases from V and 9 bases from J, with 17 bases between. The CDR3 loop spans 15 amino acids. CDR3 sequence: CASSAARGLGSPLHF. The CDR3 DNA reads TGTGCCAGCAGCGCTGCCCGGGGTTTGGGTTCACCCCTCCACTTT.